What follows are 28 T cell receptor beta chains derived from one specimen sequenced in a study of cytomegalovirus exposure and HLA in healthy donors. It was with 60 Vbeta and 13 Jbeta primers that the PCR ran. TCRdb keeps only in-frame clones here, not all; method: immunoSEQ multiplex PCR. The data contain approximately 200,000 clones, 82% of them seen just once; the ten biggest clones take up about 0.094%. The sequenced material came from PBMCs. These receptors all stem from a boy younger than 10 in good health and CMV-seronegative.

This sequence joins TRBV5-5 and TRBJ1-1; D is possibly TRBD1 (6 bases). Trimming took 0 bases from V and 2 from J, leaving 11 bases between them. The CDR3 totals 15 residues. Germline V gene sequence: CDR1 SGHKS, CDR2 YYEKEE (reference sequence). This CDR3 reads CASSLVQDRNTEAFF. CDR3 sequence (DNA): TGTGCCAGCAGCTTGGTCCAGGACAGAAACACTGAAGCTTTCTTT.

The gene calls are TRBV7-8 and TRBJ2-1, with 7 bases identical to TRBD1. The CDR3 runs 17 residues. CDR1 and CDR2 from the germline V gene are SGHVS and FQNEAQ. V lost 5 bases and J lost 6; bases outside the gene matches: 16. CDR3 in amino acids: CASSRRGRTGTINEQFF. DNA of the CDR3: TGTGCCAGCAGCCGAAGAGGCAGGACAGGTACGATCAATGAGCAGTTCTTC.

The chain recombines TRBV27 with TRBJ1-5; 7 bases agree with TRBD1. With 5 bases clipped from V and 0 bases from J, the junction kept 10 bases outside the gene matches. The germline V gene encodes CDR1 MNHEY and CDR2 SMNVEV (reference sequence). The CDR3 length is 17 residues. The CDR3 sequence: CASSPQGTVYSNQPQHF. CDR3 DNA: TGTGCCAGCAGTCCCCAAGGGACAGTTTATAGCAATCAGCCCCAGCATTTT.

The chain recombines TRBV7-9 with TRBJ1-4, with 12 bases fitting TRBD1. Trimming cost V 5 bases and J 8 bases; bases outside gene matches: 3. Germline CDR1 SEHNR, CDR2 FQNEAQ (reference sequence). This CDR3 region has 14 residues. CDR3: CASSPGQGAEKLFF. The CDR3 bases are TGTGCCAGCAGCCCGGGACAGGGGGCCGAAAAACTGTTTTTT.

In this sample, this clone turned up once. This chain connects TRBV2 to TRBJ2-3; tentative D call: TRBD1 (5 bases). The germline gives CDR1 SNHLY, CDR2 FYNNEI. The germline V and J ends were trimmed by 4 bases and 4 bases, with 15 bases remaining between them. This CDR3 is 15 amino acids long. The CDR3 is CASSVDQGFADTQYF. In DNA form, the CDR3 reads TGTGCCAGCAGTGTTGATCAGGGTTTCGCAGATACGCAGTATTTT.

This clone was detected only once. V usage is TRBV27 and J usage is TRBJ1-6, with D possibly being TRBD1 (6 bases). V was pared by 6 bases and J by 6 bases, with 9 bases between. The CDR3 is 13 residues long. Looked up from germline, CDR1 is MNHEY and CDR2 is SMNVEV (reference sequence). CDR3 sequence reads: CASSGTLNSPLHF. CDR3 in DNA: TGTGCCAGCAGCGGGACACTTAATTCACCCCTCCACTTT.

The chain combines TRBV19 with TRBJ2-1, with 9 bases fitting TRBD1. The CDR3 extends over 16 amino acids. Germline V gene lookup returns CDR1 LNHDA and CDR2 SQIVND (reference sequence). The junction had 8 bases not matched to a gene; V was cut back by 5 bases and J by 3 bases. The CDR3 DNA reads TGTGCCAGTAGTTTCTCCGGGACAGGGATCTACAATGAGCAGTTCTTC. Encoded protein: CASSFSGTGIYNEQFF.

V and J are TRBV2 and TRBJ1-6, with TRBD1 identical over 7 bases. The J segment lost 6 bases and the V segment lost 4 bases, leaving 6 bases of the junction unmatched. The CDR3 is 15 amino acids. In germline, CDR1 is SNHLY, CDR2 FYNNEI. CDR3 DNA sequence: TGTGCCAGCAGTGGCCCCCGGGACAGTAATTCACCCCTCCACTTT. Translating it yields CASSGPRDSNSPLHF.

The CDR3 spells CAIGGGQGAGEQYF. Here the CDR3 DNA reads TGTGCCATCGGTGGGGGTCAGGGGGCGGGTGAGCAGTACTTC. This chain links TRBV10-3 with TRBJ2-7, with 8 bases aligning to TRBD1. Germline V gene lookup returns CDR1 ENHRY and CDR2 SYGVKD. Unmatched junction bases numbered 13, after V lost 8 bases and J lost 7 bases. The length of the CDR3 is 14 residues.

The V call is TRBV9, the J call TRBJ2-3; D is perhaps TRBD1 or TRBD2 (9 bases each). Germline values: CDR1 SGDLS, CDR2 YYNGEE. The CDR3 loop spans 15 amino acids. V was shortened by 4 bases and J by 7 bases, with 19 bases between the two germline ends. CDR3 residues: CASSLAGQGGHTQYF. The CDR3 nucleotides are TGTGCCAGCAGCCTAGCGGGACAGGGTGGTCATACGCAGTATTTT.

The rearrangement joins TRBV21-1 to TRBJ2-3; the D call TRBD1 from the table was never checked on the DNA. TRBV21-1 is a pseudogene. This CDR3 spans 16 amino acids. The CDR3 loop reads CASSKAKAGGTDTQYF. Here the CDR3 DNA reads TGTGCCAGCAGCAAAGCGAAGGCAGGGGGCACAGATACGCAGTATTTT.

This rearrangement joins TRBV29-1 to TRBJ1-1; TRBD1 might be the D (5 bases). The V gene's germline CDR1 is SQVTM and CDR2 ANQGSEA. This CDR3 spans 12 amino acids. V was clipped by 6 bases and J by 7 bases, with 15 bases between them. CDR3 protein: CSVTQGKGEAFF. The CDR3, as DNA: TGCAGCGTGACCCAGGGCAAGGGTGAAGCTTTCTTT.

The V call is TRBV9, the J call TRBJ2-1, with 8 positions matching TRBD1. CDR1 and CDR2 (germline): SGDLS, YYNGEE. The J segment lost 15 bases and the V segment lost 8 bases, leaving 4 bases of the junction unmatched. There are 9 residues in the CDR3. The CDR3 DNA sequence: TGTGCCAGAGGACAGGGAGCGTTCTTC. Its protein is CARGQGAFF.

The rearrangement uses TRBV5-8 and TRBJ1-1; possible D gene TRBD1, 6 bases. Per germline, CDR1 SGHTS and CDR2 YDEGEE. The CDR3 consists of 16 residues. V dropped 0 bases and J dropped 0 bases, with 12 bases sitting between them. The CDR3 coding sequence is TGTGCCAGCAGCTTGGAGGGGGGGGGAATGAACACTGAAGCTTTCTTT. Residues: CASSLEGGGMNTEAFF.

The chain couples TRBV19 to TRBJ1-4, with a possible D match to TRBD1 (6 bases). CDR3 length: 13 residues. V was pared by 10 bases and J by 4 bases, with 13 bases between. The germline gives CDR1 LNHDA, CDR2 SQIVND (reference sequence). The CDR3 DNA reads as TGTGCCACGACAGGTTCAGATAATGAAAAACTGTTTTTT. Its translation is CATTGSDNEKLFF.

A single count supports this clone. The gene calls are TRBV6-1 and TRBJ2-1, with TRBD1 matching over 7 bases. The CDR3 totals 12 residues. Trimming at V came to 8 bases and at J to 5 bases, leaving 3 bases not matched to a gene. Germline CDR1 reads MNHNS; CDR2 reads SASEGT. The CDR3, as DNA: TGTGCCAGCGGGGGACAGCACAATGAGCAGTTCTTC. Translation gives CASGGQHNEQFF.

The chain links TRBV6-5 to TRBJ2-2, with TRBD1 matching over 7 bases. There are 13 residues in the CDR3. Unmatched junction bases numbered 3, after V lost 5 bases and J lost 6 bases. Germline-derived CDR1 and CDR2 are MNHEY and SVGAGI. The CDR3 loop reads CASSRTGSGELFF. CDR3 coding DNA: TGTGCCAGCAGTCGGACAGGTTCCGGGGAGCTGTTTTTT.

The genes are TRBV7-9 and TRBJ2-3; TRBD2 matches 8 bases. The length of the CDR3 is 12 residues. Germline-derived CDR1 and CDR2 are SEHNR and FQNEAQ (reference sequence). J lost 14 bases, V lost 4 bases, and 8 bases had no gene match. This chain's CDR3 is CASSYPGTSLYF. CDR3 bases: TGTGCCAGCAGCTACCCCGGGACTAGTTTGTATTTT.

The chain combines TRBV2 with TRBJ1-6; 11 bases map to TRBD1. Per germline, CDR1 SNHLY and CDR2 FYNNEI. The CDR3 covers 18 residues. V gave up 4 bases and J gave up 2 bases; unmatched junction bases: 7. CDR3 loop: CASSGGQGALTYNSPLHF. The CDR3 DNA sequence: TGTGCCAGCAGTGGTGGACAGGGGGCGTTAACCTATAATTCACCCCTCCACTTT.

The table lists this clone with a few counts. This chain links TRBV20-1 with TRBJ1-5; unclear D gene. This CDR3 contains 11 residues. CDR1 DFQATT and CDR2 SNEGSKA come from the germline V gene (reference sequence). With 5 bases removed from V and 5 bases from J, the gap between germline ends came to 7 bases. In nucleotides, the CDR3 is TGCAGTGCTGGCCAGTATCAGCCCCAGCATTTT. Translated: CSAGQYQPQHF.

Here the CDR3 reads CASSEETGGYGYTF. The CDR3 DNA is TGTGCCAGCAGTGAAGAGACGGGTGGCTATGGCTACACCTTC. V gene TRBV6-1 combines with J gene TRBJ1-2, with D uncertain. The CDR3 totals 14 residues. The V and J ends lost 1 base and 4 bases respectively, with 10 bases between them. Germline lookup yields CDR1 MNHNS and CDR2 SASEGT.

The chain uses TRBV5-1 and TRBJ2-5, with D possibly being TRBD1 (6 bases). The CDR3 spans 15 residues. Germline V gene sequence: CDR1 SGHRS, CDR2 YFSETQ. Trimming shortened V by 2 bases and J by 2 bases, and 13 bases separated the two germline ends. The CDR3 DNA reads TGCGCCAGCAGCTTAATTTCGGACAGACAAGAGACCCAGTACTTC. Translation gives CASSLISDRQETQYF.

The rearrangement joins TRBV7-2 to TRBJ2-1, with TRBD1 matching 9 bases. CDR3 size: 15 residues. In germline, CDR1 is SGHTA, CDR2 FQGNSA. With 1 base clipped from V and 3 bases from J, the junction kept 1 base outside the gene matches. Here the CDR3 reads CASSLETGGYNEQFF. DNA for the CDR3: TGTGCCAGCAGCTTAGAGACAGGGGGCTACAATGAGCAGTTCTTC.

The genes are TRBV7-9 and TRBJ2-1, with 11 bases aligning to TRBD1. Per the germline V gene, CDR1 is SEHNR and CDR2 is FQNEAQ (reference sequence). The CDR3 totals 14 residues. V lost 5 bases, J lost 8 bases, and 5 bases stayed unmatched. The DNA for the CDR3 is TGTGCCAGCAGCCCTTGGACAGGGGGCGATGAGCAGTTCTTC. This encodes CASSPWTGGDEQFF.

Turning to this clone: Its ends do not fully match the called genes, so a read error is possible. The chain recombines TRBV7-9 with TRBJ1-2; 11 bases match TRBD1. This CDR3 spans 17 amino acids. Germline assignment: CDR1 SEHNR and CDR2 FQNEAQ (reference sequence). The CDR3 spells CSSSLVLGQGGHYGYTF. In nucleotides, the CDR3 is TGTTCCAGCAGCTTAGTGTTGGGACAGGGGGGCCACTATGGCTACACCTTC.

CDR3 amino acids: CASSVLGAGGEAFF. The CDR3 bases are TGTGCCAGCAGCGTCCTGGGGGCAGGGGGGGAAGCTTTCTTT. This chain connects TRBV9 to TRBJ1-1; 7 bases match TRBD1. The germline V gene encodes CDR1 SGDLS and CDR2 YYNGEE. The CDR3 length is 14 residues. The V and J ends lost 2 bases and 8 bases, in that order; junction bases with no gene match: 9. The whole variable domain, remainder taken from reference TRBV9 and TRBJ1-1, is DSGVTQTPKHLITATGQRVTLRCSPRSGDLSVYWYQQSLDQGLQFLIQYYNGEERAKGNILERFSAQQFPDLHSELNLSSLELGDSALYFCASSVLGAGGEAFFGQGTRLTVV.

This clone came up once. The chain employs TRBV29-1 and TRBJ1-1, with D maybe TRBD1 (5 bases). V lost 0 bases and J lost 3, with 23 bases in between. This CDR3 contains 18 residues. CDR1 is SQVTM, CDR2 ANQGSEA, per germline. Here the CDR3 reads CSVEDLRGFGSLDTEAFF. Written as DNA, the CDR3 is TGCAGCGTTGAAGATCTTCGGGGGTTTGGCAGTCTAGACACTGAAGCTTTCTTT.

The chain combines TRBV6-6 with TRBJ2-7; D perhaps matches TRBD1 (8 bases). The CDR3 runs 14 residues. From germline, CDR1 is MNHNY and CDR2 SVGAGI (reference sequence). Trimming left V 4 bases short and J 6 bases short, with 16 bases between. The CDR3 is CASSSGQGGGEQYF. CDR3 nucleotide sequence: TGTGCCAGCAGTTCCGGACAGGGAGGGGGCGAGCAGTACTTC.